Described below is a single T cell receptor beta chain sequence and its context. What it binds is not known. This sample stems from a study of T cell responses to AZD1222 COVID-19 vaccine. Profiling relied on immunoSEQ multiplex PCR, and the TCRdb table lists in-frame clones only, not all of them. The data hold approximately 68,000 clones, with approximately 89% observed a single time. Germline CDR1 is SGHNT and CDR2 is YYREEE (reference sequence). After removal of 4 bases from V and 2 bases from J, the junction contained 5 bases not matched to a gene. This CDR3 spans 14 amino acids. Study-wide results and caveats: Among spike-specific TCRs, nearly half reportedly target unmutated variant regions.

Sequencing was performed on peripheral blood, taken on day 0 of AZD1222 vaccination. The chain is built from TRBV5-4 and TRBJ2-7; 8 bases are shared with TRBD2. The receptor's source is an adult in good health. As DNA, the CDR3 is TGTGCCAGCAGCCGGACGGGGGGGACCTACGAGCAGTACTTC. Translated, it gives CASSRTGGTYEQYF.